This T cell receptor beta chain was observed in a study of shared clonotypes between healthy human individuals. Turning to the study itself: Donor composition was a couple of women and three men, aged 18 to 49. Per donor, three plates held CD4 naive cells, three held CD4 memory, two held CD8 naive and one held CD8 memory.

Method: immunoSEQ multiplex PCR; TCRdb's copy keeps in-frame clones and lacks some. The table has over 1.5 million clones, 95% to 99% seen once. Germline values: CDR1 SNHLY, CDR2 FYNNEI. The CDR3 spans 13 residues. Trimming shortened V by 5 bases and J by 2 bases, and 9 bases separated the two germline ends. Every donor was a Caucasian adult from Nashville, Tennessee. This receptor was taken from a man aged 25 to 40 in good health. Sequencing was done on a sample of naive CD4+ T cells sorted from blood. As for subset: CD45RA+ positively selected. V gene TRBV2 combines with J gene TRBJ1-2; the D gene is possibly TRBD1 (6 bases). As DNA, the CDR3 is TGTGCCAGCAGTCGAACAGGGAACTATGGCTACACCTTC. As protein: CASSRTGNYGYTF.